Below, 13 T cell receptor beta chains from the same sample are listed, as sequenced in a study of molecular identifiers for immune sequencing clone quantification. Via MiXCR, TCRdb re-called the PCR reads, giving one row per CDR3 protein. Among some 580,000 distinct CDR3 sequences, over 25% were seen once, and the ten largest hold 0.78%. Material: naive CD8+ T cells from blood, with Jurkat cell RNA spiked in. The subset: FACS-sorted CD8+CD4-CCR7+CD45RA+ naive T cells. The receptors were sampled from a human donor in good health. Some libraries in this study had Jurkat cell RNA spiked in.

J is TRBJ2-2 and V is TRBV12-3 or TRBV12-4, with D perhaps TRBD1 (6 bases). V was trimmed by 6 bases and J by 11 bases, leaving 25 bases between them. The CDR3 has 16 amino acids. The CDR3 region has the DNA TGTGCCAGCAGCCCCACAGTGTGCAGGGACACCGTAGAGCTGTTTTTT. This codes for CASSPTVCRDTVELFF.

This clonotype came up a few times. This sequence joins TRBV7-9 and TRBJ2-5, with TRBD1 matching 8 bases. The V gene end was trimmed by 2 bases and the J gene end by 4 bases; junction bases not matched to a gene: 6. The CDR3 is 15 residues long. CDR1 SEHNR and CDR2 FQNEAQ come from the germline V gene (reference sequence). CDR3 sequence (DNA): TGTGCCAGCAGCTTAATCGTGGGACAGGCAGAGACCCAGTACTTC. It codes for CASSLIVGQAETQYF.

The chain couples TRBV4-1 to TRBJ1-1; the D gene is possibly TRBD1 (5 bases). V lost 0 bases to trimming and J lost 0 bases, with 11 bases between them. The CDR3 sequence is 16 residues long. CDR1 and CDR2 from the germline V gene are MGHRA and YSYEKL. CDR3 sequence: CASSQDSGTLNTEAFF. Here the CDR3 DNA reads TGCGCCAGCAGCCAAGATTCTGGGACCTTGAACACTGAAGCTTTCTTT.

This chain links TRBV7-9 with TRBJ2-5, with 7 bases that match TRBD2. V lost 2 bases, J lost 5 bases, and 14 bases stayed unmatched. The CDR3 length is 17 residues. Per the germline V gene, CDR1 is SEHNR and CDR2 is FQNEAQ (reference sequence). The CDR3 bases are TGTGCCAGCAGCTTATTTTTAGCGGGCCCAGGCCGGGAGACCCAGTACTTC. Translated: CASSLFLAGPGRETQYF.

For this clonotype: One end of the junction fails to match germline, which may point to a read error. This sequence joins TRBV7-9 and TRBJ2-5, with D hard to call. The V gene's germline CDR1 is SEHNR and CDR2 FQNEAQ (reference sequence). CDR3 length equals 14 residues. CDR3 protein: CASGLVQPQETQYF. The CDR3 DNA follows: TGTGCCAGCGGCTTAGTCCAGCCTCAAGAGACCCAGTACTTC.

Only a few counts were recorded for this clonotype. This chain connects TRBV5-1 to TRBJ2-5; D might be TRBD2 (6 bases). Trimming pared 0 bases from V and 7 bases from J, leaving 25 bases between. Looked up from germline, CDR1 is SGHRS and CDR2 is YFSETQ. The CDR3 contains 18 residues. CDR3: CASSLGPETKPGVWTQYF. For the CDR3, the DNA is TGCGCCAGCAGCTTGGGTCCCGAGACTAAGCCGGGGGTATGGACCCAGTACTTC.

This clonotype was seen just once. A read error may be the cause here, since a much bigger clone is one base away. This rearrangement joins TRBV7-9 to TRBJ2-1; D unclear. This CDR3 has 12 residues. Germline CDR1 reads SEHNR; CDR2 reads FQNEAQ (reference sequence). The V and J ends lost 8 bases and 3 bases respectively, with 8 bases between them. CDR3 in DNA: TGTGCCAGCCGGAGCCTCTACAATGAGCAGTTCTTC. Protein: CASRSLYNEQFF.

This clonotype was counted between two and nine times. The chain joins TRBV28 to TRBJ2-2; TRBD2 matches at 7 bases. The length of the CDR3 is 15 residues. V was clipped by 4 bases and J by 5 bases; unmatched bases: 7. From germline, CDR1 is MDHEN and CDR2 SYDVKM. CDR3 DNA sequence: TGTGCCAGCAGTTACCCGGGACTAAAAACCGGGGAGCTGTTTTTT. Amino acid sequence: CASSYPGLKTGELFF.

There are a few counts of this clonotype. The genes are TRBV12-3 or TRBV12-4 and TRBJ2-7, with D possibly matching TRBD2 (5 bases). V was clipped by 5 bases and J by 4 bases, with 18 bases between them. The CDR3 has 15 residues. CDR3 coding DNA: TGTGCCAGCAGTCCCGGGCCAGGAGGTTCTTACGAGCAGTACTTC. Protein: CASSPGPGGSYEQYF.

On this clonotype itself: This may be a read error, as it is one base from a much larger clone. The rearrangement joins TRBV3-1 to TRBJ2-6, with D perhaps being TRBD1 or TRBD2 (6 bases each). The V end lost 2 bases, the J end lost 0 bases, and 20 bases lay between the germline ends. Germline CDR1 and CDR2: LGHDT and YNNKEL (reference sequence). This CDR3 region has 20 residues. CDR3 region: CASSQRVRDGGISGANVLTF. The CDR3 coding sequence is TGTGCCAGCAGCCAAAGGGTCCGGGACGGGGGCATCTCTGGGGCCAACGTCCTGACTTTC.

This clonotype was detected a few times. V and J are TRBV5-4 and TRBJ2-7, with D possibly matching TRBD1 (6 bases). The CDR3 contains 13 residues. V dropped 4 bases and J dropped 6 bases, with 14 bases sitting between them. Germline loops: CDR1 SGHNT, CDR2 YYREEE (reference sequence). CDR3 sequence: CASSSHRAGEQYF. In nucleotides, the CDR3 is TGTGCCAGCAGCAGCCACAGGGCTGGCGAGCAGTACTTC.

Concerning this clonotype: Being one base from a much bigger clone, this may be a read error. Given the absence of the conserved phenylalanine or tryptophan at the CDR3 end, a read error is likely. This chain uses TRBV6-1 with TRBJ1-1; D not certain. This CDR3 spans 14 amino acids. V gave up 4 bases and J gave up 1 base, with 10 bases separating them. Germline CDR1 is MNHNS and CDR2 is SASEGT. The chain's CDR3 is CASSAADENTEAFL. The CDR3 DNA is TGTGCCAGCAGTGCGGCCGACGAGAACACTGAAGCTTTCTTA.

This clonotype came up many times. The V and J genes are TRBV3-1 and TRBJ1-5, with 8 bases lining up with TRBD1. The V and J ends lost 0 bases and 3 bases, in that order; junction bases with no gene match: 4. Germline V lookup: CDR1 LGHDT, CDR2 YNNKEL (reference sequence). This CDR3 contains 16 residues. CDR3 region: CASSQDLTGDNQPQHF. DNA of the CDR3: TGTGCCAGCAGCCAAGATCTGACAGGGGACAATCAGCCCCAGCATTTT.